This TCR beta chain stems from a study of OX40 agonist ivuxolimab in advanced cancers. Study details: Hepatocellular carcinoma, melanoma, renal cell or head and neck cancer was diagnosed in the dose-escalation patients.

Regarding the study as a whole: Some nonresponders additionally presented with little normalized T-cell clonal expansion. In the 0.1-3.0 mg/kg groups, partial responders showed among the lowest expansion.

This clone was observed once. What it binds is not known. Profiled with immunoSEQ multiplex PCR; TCRdb holds only in-frame clones, not every one. Among 60,000 or so clones listed, 70% to 90% were seen once. CDR3 size: 14 residues. Germline CDR1 is SGHTA and CDR2 is FQGTGA. V lost 4 bases and J lost 7; bases outside the gene matches: 7. J is TRBJ2-5 and V is TRBV7-3; TRBD1 matches at 9 bases. The clonotype comes from an adult with an advanced solid tumor such as melanoma, head and neck, liver or kidney cancer. The sample in question was CD4+ or CD8+ T cells sorted from blood, obtained in a trial of the OX40 agonist ivuxolimab. The CDR3 region is CASSSAGQGVTQYF. CDR3 coding DNA: TGTGCCAGCAGCTCCGCGGGACAGGGTGTGACCCAGTACTTC.